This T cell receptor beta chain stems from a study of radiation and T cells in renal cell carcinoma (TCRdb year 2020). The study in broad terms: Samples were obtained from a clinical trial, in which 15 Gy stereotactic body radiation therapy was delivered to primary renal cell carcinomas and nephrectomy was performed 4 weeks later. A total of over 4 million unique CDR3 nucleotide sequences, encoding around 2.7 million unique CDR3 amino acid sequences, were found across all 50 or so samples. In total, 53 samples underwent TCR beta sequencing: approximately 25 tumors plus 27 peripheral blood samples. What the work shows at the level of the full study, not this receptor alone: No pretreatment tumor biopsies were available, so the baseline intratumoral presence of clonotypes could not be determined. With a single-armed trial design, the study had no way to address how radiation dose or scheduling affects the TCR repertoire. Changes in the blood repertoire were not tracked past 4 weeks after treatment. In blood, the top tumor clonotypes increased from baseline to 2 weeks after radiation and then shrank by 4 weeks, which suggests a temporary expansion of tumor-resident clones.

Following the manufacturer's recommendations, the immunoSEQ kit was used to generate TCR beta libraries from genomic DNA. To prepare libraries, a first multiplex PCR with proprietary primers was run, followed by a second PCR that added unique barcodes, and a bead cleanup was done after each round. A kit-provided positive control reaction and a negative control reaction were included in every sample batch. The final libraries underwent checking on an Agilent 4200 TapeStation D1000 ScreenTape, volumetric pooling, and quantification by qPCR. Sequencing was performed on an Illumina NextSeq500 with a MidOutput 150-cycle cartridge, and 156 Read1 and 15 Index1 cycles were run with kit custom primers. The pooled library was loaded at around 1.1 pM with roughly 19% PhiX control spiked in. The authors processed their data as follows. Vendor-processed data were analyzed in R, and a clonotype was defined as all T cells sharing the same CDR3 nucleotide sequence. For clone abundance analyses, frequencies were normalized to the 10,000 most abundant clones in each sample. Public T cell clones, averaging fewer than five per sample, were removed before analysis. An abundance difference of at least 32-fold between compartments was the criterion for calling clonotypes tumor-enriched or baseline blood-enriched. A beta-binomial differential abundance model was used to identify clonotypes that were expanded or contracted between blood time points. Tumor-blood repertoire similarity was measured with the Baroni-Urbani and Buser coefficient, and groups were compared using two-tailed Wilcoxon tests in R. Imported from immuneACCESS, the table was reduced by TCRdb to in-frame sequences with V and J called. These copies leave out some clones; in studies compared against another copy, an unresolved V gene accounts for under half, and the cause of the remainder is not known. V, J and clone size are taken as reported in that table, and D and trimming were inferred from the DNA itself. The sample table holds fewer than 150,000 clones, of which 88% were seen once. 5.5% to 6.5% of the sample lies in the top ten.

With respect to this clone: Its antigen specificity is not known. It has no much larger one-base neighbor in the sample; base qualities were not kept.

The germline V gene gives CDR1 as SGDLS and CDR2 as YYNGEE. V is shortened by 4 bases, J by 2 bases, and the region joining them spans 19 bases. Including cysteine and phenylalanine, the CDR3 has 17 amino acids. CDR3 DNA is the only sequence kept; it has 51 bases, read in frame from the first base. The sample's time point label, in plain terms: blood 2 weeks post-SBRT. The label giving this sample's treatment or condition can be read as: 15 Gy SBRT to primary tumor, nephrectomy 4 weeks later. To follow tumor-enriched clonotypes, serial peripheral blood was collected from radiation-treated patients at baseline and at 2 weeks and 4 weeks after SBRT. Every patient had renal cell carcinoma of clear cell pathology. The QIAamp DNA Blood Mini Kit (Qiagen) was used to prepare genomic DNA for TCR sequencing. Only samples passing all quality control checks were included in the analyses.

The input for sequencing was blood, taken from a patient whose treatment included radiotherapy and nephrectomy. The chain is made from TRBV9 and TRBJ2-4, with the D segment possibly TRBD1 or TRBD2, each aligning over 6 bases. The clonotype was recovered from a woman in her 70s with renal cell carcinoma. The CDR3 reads CASSLDGGDGTKNIQYF. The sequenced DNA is TGTGCCAGCAGCTTGGACGGGGGCGACGGAACCAAAAACATTCAGTACTTC. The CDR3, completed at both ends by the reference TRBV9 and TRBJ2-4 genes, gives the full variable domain DSGVTQTPKHLITATGQRVTLRCSPRSGDLSVYWYQQSLDQGLQFLIQYYNGEERAKGNILERFSAQQFPDLHSELNLSSLELGDSALYFCASSLDGGDGTKNIQYFGAGTRLSVL.